Each of the 6 T cell receptor beta chains below was sequenced from the same sample in a study of low-dose radiotherapy and immunotherapy resistance in tumors. Primers used for first-strand cDNA, a TRAV- and TRBV-specific set, covered both alpha and beta chains. TCR amplification ran 15 to 25 PCR cycles using constant-region and V-primer adapter primers. MiXCR, run by TCRdb on the reads, gives a single entry per CDR3 protein. The repertoire includes about 82,000 distinct CDR3 sequences, approximately 20% of them detected once, and about 5.9% sits in the top ten. Time point here: before trial treatment. The sequences come from PBMCs, collected before treatment. Receptors were obtained from a male donor with prostate cancer.

This clonotype was counted ten times or more. This sequence joins TRBV5-1 and TRBJ1-2; maybe TRBD1 (6 bases). Germline CDR1 and CDR2: SGHRS and YFSETQ. This CDR3 has 14 residues. The V gene lost 5 bases and the J gene lost 2 bases, with 13 bases spanning the gap. For the CDR3, the DNA is TGCGCCAGCAGATCGGACAGCACCAACTATGGCTACACCTTC. Translated: CASRSDSTNYGYTF.

At least ten counts were recorded for this clonotype. The chain has TRBV7-2 and TRBJ2-7, with 8 bases aligning to TRBD1. The CDR3 has 17 residues. V dropped 2 bases and J dropped 3; count of bases not matched to a gene: 12. Germline CDR1 is SGHTA and CDR2 is FQGNSA. CDR3 sequence reads: CASSLRVGGTGGYEQYF. The DNA for the CDR3 is TGTGCCAGCAGCTTAAGGGTAGGAGGGACAGGCGGCTACGAGCAGTACTTC.

This clonotype has ten or more counts. The gene calls are TRBV6-2 or TRBV6-3 and TRBJ2-3; 8 nucleotides match TRBD2. J lost 0 bases, V lost 7 bases, and 6 bases had no gene match. Germline CDR1 is MNHEY and CDR2 is SVGEGT. This CDR3 contains 15 residues. CDR3: CASNPLAGSTDTQYF. The CDR3 bases are TGTGCCAGCAACCCTTTAGCGGGAAGCACAGATACGCAGTATTTT.

This clonotype was seen ten or more times. The V and J genes are TRBV29-1 and TRBJ2-2; D remains ambiguous. The germline CDR1 and CDR2 sequences are SQVTM and ANQGSEA. V lost 7 bases, J lost 1 base, and 19 bases lay in between. The CDR3 spans 16 residues. CDR3 sequence (DNA): TGCAGCGCAACCCTTCCCTTCCCGGAGAACACCGGGGAGCTGTTTTTT. This codes for CSATLPFPENTGELFF.

For this clonotype: A single base is all that separates this from a far larger clone, so a read error is likely. V gene TRBV20-1 combines with J gene TRBJ2-5, with D perhaps assigned TRBD1 or TRBD2 (5 bases each). The J call may be wrong; the DNA end is better matched by TRBJ2-1. Germline V gene data show CDR1 as DFQATT and CDR2 as SNEGSKA (reference sequence). The CDR3 spans 15 residues. DNA for the CDR3: TGCAGTGCTAGTGACTCCTGGGACGCGGACAATGAGCAGTTCTTC. Translating it yields CSASDSWDADNEQFF.

This clonotype was picked up many times. The genes are TRBV5-1 and TRBJ2-2, with 7 bases identical to TRBD2. V dropped 4 bases and J dropped 2; count of bases not matched to a gene: 5. This CDR3 region has 15 residues. Germline V CDR1 and CDR2: SGHRS, YFSETQ. The CDR3 loop reads CASSGRGANTGELFF. In nucleotides, the CDR3 is TGCGCCAGCAGCGGGAGGGGCGCCAACACCGGGGAGCTGTTTTTT.